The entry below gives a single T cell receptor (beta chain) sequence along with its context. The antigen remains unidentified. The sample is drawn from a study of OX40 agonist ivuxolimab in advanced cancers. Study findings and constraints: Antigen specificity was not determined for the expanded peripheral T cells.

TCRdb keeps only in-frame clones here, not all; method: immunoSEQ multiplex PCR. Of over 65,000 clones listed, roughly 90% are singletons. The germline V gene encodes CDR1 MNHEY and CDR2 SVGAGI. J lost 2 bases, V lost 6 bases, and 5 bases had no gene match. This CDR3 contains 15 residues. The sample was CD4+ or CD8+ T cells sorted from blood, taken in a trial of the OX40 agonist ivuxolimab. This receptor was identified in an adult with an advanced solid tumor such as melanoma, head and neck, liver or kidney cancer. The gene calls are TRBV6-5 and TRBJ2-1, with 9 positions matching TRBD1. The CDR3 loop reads CASSDRGGPYNEQFF. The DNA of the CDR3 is TGTGCCAGCAGCGACAGGGGGGGCCCCTACAATGAGCAGTTCTTC.